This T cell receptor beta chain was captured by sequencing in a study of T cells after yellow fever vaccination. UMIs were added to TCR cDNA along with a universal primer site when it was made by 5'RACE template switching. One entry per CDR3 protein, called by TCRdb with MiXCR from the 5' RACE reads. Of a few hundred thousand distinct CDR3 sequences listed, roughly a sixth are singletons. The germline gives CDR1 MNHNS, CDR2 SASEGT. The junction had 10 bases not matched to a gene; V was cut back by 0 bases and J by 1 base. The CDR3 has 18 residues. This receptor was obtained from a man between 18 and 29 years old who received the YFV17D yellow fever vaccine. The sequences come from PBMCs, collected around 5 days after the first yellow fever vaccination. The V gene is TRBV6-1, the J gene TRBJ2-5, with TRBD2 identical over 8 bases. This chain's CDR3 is CASSEALPSGGFQETQYF. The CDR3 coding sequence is TGTGCCAGCAGTGAAGCGCTTCCCAGCGGGGGATTCCAAGAGACCCAGTACTTC.